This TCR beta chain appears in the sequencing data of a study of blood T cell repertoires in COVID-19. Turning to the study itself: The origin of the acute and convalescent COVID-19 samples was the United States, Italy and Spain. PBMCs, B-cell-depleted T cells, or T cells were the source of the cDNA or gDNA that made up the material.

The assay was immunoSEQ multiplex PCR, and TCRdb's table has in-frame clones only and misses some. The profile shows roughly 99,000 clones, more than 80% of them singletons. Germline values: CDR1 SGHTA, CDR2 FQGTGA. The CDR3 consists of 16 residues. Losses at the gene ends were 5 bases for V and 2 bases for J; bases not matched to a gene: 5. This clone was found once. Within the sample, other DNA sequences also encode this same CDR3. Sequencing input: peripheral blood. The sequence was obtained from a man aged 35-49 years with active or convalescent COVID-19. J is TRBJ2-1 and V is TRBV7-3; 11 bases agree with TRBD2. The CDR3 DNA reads TGTGCCAGCAGCCCTCGACTAGCGGGAACCTACAATGAGCAGTTCTTC. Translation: CASSPRLAGTYNEQFF.